This T cell receptor (beta chain) was obtained from a study of beta chain features in type 1 diabetes. This clone was detected only a few times. No antigen is known for it. Study outcomes and limitations: Whether HLA type affects TCRB rearrangement stayed undetermined in the present work. PCR might show a preference for shorter templates, equally across patients and controls. More deletions and fewer insertions at VDJ junctions were seen in type 1 diabetes patients.

Sequencing targeted expressed TCRB transcripts, as all isolated RNA had been reverse transcribed. The table came from immunoSEQ multiplex PCR; TCRdb's copy has only in-frame clones and leaves some out. The sample gives 250,000 to 350,000 clones, 12% to 15% of which show up once; 6.7% is in the top ten. Populations obtained by sorting all exceeded 95% purity. Germline V gene lookup returns CDR1 MNHEY and CDR2 SVGAGI. V was shortened by 8 bases and J by 1 base, with 12 bases between the two germline ends. This CDR3 spans 14 amino acids. Sequencing was performed on central memory CD4+ T cells from blood. The clonotype originates from a man aged 30 to 45 in good health. The chain couples TRBV6-5 to TRBJ1-3, with a possible D match to TRBD1 (5 bases). The chain's CDR3 is CASCRALSGNTIYF. The CDR3 DNA sequence: TGTGCCAGCTGCAGGGCACTGTCTGGAAACACCATATATTTT.